These 32 T cell receptor beta chains share one sample of origin, sequenced in a study of CD8 T cells in Susac syndrome. RNA was extracted with the RNeasy kit, and a quantity of roughly 0.5 to 1 ug was reverse transcribed using random hexamers. TCRdb used MiXCR to reprocess the immunoSEQ multiplex PCR reads, holding one entry per CDR3 protein. The sample has about 69,000 distinct CDR3 sequences, approximately 95% seen once. Sequenced material: CD8+ T cells from PBMCs. All receptors come from a human donor in good health.

The DNA of the CDR3 is TGTGCCACCAACCCGGGCGGGGAGGACACCGGGGAGCTGTTTTTT. Translation gives CATNPGGEDTGELFF. The V call is TRBV15, the J call TRBJ2-2, with D perhaps TRBD2 (6 bases). Germline CDR1 is LNHNV and CDR2 is YYDKDF (reference sequence). V was pared by 7 bases and J by 3 bases, with 15 bases between. The CDR3 totals 15 residues.

The rearrangement uses TRBV29-1 and TRBJ2-2, with D tentatively TRBD1 (6 bases). The CDR3 is 15 residues long. Looked up from germline, CDR1 is SQVTM and CDR2 is ANQGSEA. V shed 2 bases and J shed 1 base, with 11 bases lying between them. The CDR3 protein is CSVELTTGNTGELFF. CDR3 DNA: TGCAGCGTTGAACTCACGACAGGGAACACCGGGGAGCTGTTTTTT.

V and J are TRBV29-1 and TRBJ1-1; no clear D gene. The length of the CDR3 is 11 residues. CDR1 is SQVTM, CDR2 ANQGSEA, per germline. V dropped 7 bases and J dropped 1 base, with 7 bases sitting between them. Here the CDR3 reads CSGMKNTEAFF. Written as DNA, the CDR3 is TGCAGCGGCATGAAGAACACTGAAGCTTTCTTT.

The chain employs TRBV27 and TRBJ1-2, with D possibly being TRBD1 (6 bases). V was clipped by 0 bases and J by 8 bases, with 16 bases between them. The CDR3 is 15 residues long. CDR1 is MNHEY and CDR2 is SMNVEV in the germline V gene (reference sequence). In DNA form, the CDR3 reads TGTGCCAGCAGTTTATCGCCCCAAGGGGGGAGAGGCTACACCTTC. Encoded protein: CASSLSPQGGRGYTF.

The genes are TRBV12-3 or TRBV12-4 and TRBJ1-2; 8 bases fit TRBD1. V shed 1 base and J 8 bases; nucleotides not matched to a gene: 9. This CDR3 has 15 residues. The CDR3 nucleotides are TGTGCCAGCAGTTTAGACCCCGGGACAGGAAAGGGCTACACCTTC. This sequence encodes CASSLDPGTGKGYTF.

V gene TRBV7-9 combines with J gene TRBJ2-5; 8 bases match TRBD2. Germline V gene sequence: CDR1 SEHNR, CDR2 FQNEAQ (reference sequence). With 3 bases clipped from V and 9 bases from J, the junction kept 18 bases outside the gene matches. The CDR3 runs to 17 residues. This CDR3 is CASSLRITPTGREAQYF. CDR3 bases: TGTGCCAGCAGCTTGCGGATCACCCCCACGGGGCGGGAGGCCCAGTACTTC.

This chain links TRBV20-1 with TRBJ2-7, with 7 bases fitting TRBD1. This CDR3 has 14 amino acids. The germline gives CDR1 DFQATT, CDR2 SNEGSKA (reference sequence). J gave up 0 bases and V 2 bases, and 4 bases lay outside the gene matches. The CDR3 DNA reads TGCAGTGCTAGACGCAGGGGGAGCTCCTACGAGCAGTACTTC. Its translation is CSARRRGSSYEQYF.

CDR3 coding DNA: TGCGCCAGCAGCTTGGAAGCCGGGACCCACTACGAGCAGTACTTC. This sequence encodes CASSLEAGTHYEQYF. The chain recombines TRBV5-1 with TRBJ2-7; possibly TRBD1 or TRBD2 for D (5 bases each). CDR1 and CDR2 (germline): SGHRS, YFSETQ. Trimming removed 0 bases at V and 3 bases at J, with 13 bases between. The CDR3 extends over 15 amino acids.

The J gene is TRBJ1-1, the V gene TRBV28; possibly TRBD1 for D (5 bases). Between the trimmed V and J ends, which lost 5 bases and 0 bases, there was a span of 10 bases. The germline gives CDR1 MDHEN, CDR2 SYDVKM. The CDR3 extends over 14 amino acids. The CDR3 DNA reads TGTGCCAGCAGTCTCTGGACACTGAACACTGAAGCTTTCTTT. This translates into CASSLWTLNTEAFF.

The chain recombines TRBV29-1 with TRBJ1-1, with unresolved D. The germline CDR1 and CDR2 sequences are SQVTM and ANQGSEA. The germline V and J ends were trimmed by 7 bases and 4 bases, with 7 bases remaining between them. The CDR3 is made up of 10 amino acids. CDR3 sequence: CSAVVTEAFF. The CDR3 DNA reads TGCAGCGCTGTAGTCACTGAAGCTTTCTTT.

V usage is TRBV30 and J usage is TRBJ1-1; the D gene is possibly TRBD1 (6 bases). This CDR3 has 14 amino acids. The V end was cut by 2 bases, the J end by 10 bases, with 20 bases between. From germline, CDR1 is GTSNPN and CDR2 SVGIG (reference sequence). DNA for the CDR3: TGTGCCTGGAGTCCGTACAGCAGGGGCCAAGGAGCTTTCTTT. This encodes CAWSPYSRGQGAFF.

The chain links TRBV6-5 to TRBJ2-5; TRBD2 agrees at 13 bases. There are 15 residues in the CDR3. CDR1 and CDR2 from the germline V gene are MNHEY and SVGAGI. The V gene end was trimmed by 6 bases and the J gene end by 3 bases; junction bases not matched to a gene: 4. For the CDR3, the DNA is TGTGCCAGCAGAACCGGGACTAGCGGGGAAGAGACCCAGTACTTC. Translation: CASRTGTSGEETQYF.

This clonotype was picked up one time. The chain uses TRBV7-6 and TRBJ1-2; the match to TRBD1 covers 7 bases. Germline assignment: CDR1 SGHVS and CDR2 FNYEAQ. Trimming at V came to 5 bases and at J to 8 bases, leaving 14 bases not matched to a gene. This CDR3 contains 15 residues. The CDR3 nucleotides read TGTGCCAGCAGCAAAAGGGAGGGGGCGATCATGGGCTACACCTTC. As protein: CASSKREGAIMGYTF.

The chain recombines TRBV9 with TRBJ1-6; D gene unclear. V lost 2 bases, J lost 13 bases, and 13 bases lay in between. CDR1 is SGDLS, CDR2 YYNGEE, per germline. This CDR3 region has 13 residues. CDR3 in amino acids: CASSVTAPGPLHF. The CDR3 DNA reads TGTGCCAGCAGCGTGACGGCTCCTGGGCCCCTCCACTTT.

The rearrangement uses TRBV4-1 and TRBJ2-2, with D perhaps TRBD1 or TRBD2 (5 bases each). Trimming took off 6 bases at V and 1 base at J, with 12 bases between the two ends. This CDR3 comprises 15 residues. Looked up from germline, CDR1 is MGHRA and CDR2 is YSYEKL. The CDR3 DNA reads as TGCGCCAGCAGTACGGGGCCGCTGAACACCGGGGAGCTGTTTTTT. Translating it yields CASSTGPLNTGELFF.

This clonotype has only one observation. The chain uses TRBV24-1 and TRBJ2-3, with D possibly matching TRBD2 (6 bases). V was trimmed by 8 bases and J by 5 bases, leaving 13 bases between them. From germline, CDR1 is KGHDR and CDR2 SFDVKD. This CDR3 region has 13 residues. The DNA for the CDR3 is TGTGCCACCAATGGCGGGGTGGAAGATACGCAGTATTTT. Translated: CATNGGVEDTQYF.

The chain recombines TRBV20-1 with TRBJ2-1; 10 bases match TRBD2. CDR3 length: 14 amino acids. Germline V lookup: CDR1 DFQATT, CDR2 SNEGSKA (reference sequence). The V gene end was trimmed by 5 bases and the J gene end by 4 bases; junction bases not matched to a gene: 5. This chain's CDR3 is CSARGLADYNEQFF. Here the CDR3 DNA reads TGCAGTGCTCGTGGACTAGCGGATTACAATGAGCAGTTCTTC.

The chain employs TRBV27 and TRBJ2-7; 11 bases map to TRBD2. In germline, CDR1 is MNHEY, CDR2 SMNVEV (reference sequence). This CDR3 has 14 residues. V gave up 3 bases and J gave up 3 bases; unmatched junction bases: 1. This CDR3 reads CASSLTSGVYEQYF. The CDR3 region has the DNA TGTGCCAGCAGTTTGACTAGCGGGGTCTACGAGCAGTACTTC.

This sequence joins TRBV4-3 and TRBJ2-3; the match to TRBD2 covers 8 bases. Germline lookup yields CDR1 LGHNA and CDR2 YSLEER. CDR3 length: 15 residues. The V gene end was trimmed by 2 bases and the J gene end by 8 bases; junction bases not matched to a gene: 9. CDR3 nucleotide sequence: TGCGCCAGCAGCCAATCGGTTAGCGGGGATGTTACGCAGTATTTT. Translating gives CASSQSVSGDVTQYF.

This sequence joins TRBV5-1 and TRBJ2-7; D is ambiguous. Germline-derived CDR1 and CDR2 are SGHRS and YFSETQ. CDR3 length: 12 residues. Between the trimmed V and J ends, which lost 0 bases and 3 bases, there was a span of 4 bases. CDR3 in amino acids: CASSLDNYEQYF. CDR3 nucleotide sequence: TGCGCCAGCAGCTTGGACAACTACGAGCAGTACTTC.

V usage is TRBV29-1 and J usage is TRBJ1-1; 9 bases map to TRBD1. The CDR3 covers 16 residues. CDR1 SQVTM and CDR2 ANQGSEA come from the germline V gene. V trimming: 3 bases; J trimming: 4 bases; junction bases outside the gene matches: 12. The CDR3 loop reads CSVDNTGTGRGTEAFF. CDR3 DNA sequence: TGCAGCGTTGATAACACCGGGACAGGGCGGGGCACTGAAGCTTTCTTT.

The chain recombines TRBV7-9 with TRBJ2-2; no clear D. This CDR3 spans 15 amino acids. The V and J ends lost 8 bases and 3 bases respectively, with 16 bases between them. Looked up from germline, CDR1 is SEHNR and CDR2 is FQNEAQ (reference sequence). In DNA, the CDR3 is TGTGCCAGCGTTCAGAAAAGACTGGACACCGGGGAGCTGTTTTTT. Translating it yields CASVQKRLDTGELFF.

CDR3 amino acids: CSAKGSNEQYF. CDR3 nucleotides: TGCAGTGCTAAGGGATCGAACGAGCAGTACTTC. The chain recombines TRBV20-1 with TRBJ2-7; no clear D gene. Trimming took off 4 bases at V and 5 bases at J, with 9 bases between the two ends. CDR3 length: 11 residues. Germline V lookup: CDR1 DFQATT, CDR2 SNEGSKA (reference sequence).

The table lists this clonotype with a few counts. The rearrangement uses TRBV27 and TRBJ2-7; D call uncertain. This CDR3 is built from 16 residues. Germline CDR1 reads MNHEY; CDR2 reads SMNVEV (reference sequence). Trimming stripped 0 bases from V and 0 bases from J, with 12 bases between. This CDR3 reads CASSLSLGRISYEQYF. The DNA for the CDR3 is TGTGCCAGCAGTTTATCGCTTGGACGGATCTCCTACGAGCAGTACTTC.

This clonotype has more than one count but fewer than ten. This rearrangement joins TRBV5-1 to TRBJ2-7, with D unresolved. CDR1 and CDR2 (germline): SGHRS, YFSETQ. V was shortened by 4 bases and J by 0 bases, with 8 bases between the two germline ends. The CDR3 has 13 residues. CDR3 DNA: TGCGCCAGCAGCCTACTGGACTCCTACGAGCAGTACTTC. Translated: CASSLLDSYEQYF.

Only a few counts were recorded for this clonotype. The germline gene is not matched at one end of the junction; a read error may be the cause. This rearrangement joins TRBV29-1 to TRBJ2-7, with no clear D. The CDR3 spans 11 residues. From germline, CDR1 is SQVTM and CDR2 ANQGSEA. The CDR3, as DNA: TGCAGTGGGATAAGCTCCTACGAGCAGTACTTT. Its translation: CSGISSYEQYF.

The chain links TRBV4-1 to TRBJ1-1; D uncertain. Germline-derived CDR1 and CDR2 are MGHRA and YSYEKL. This CDR3 has 15 residues. V was cut by 5 bases and J by 1 base, with 14 bases left in between. CDR3 amino acids: CASSSGPWENTEAFF. The DNA of the CDR3 is TGCGCCAGCAGCTCAGGTCCGTGGGAGAACACTGAAGCTTTCTTT.

The chain couples TRBV6-1 to TRBJ2-3, with D unresolved. This CDR3 comprises 13 residues. Trimming left V 7 bases short and J 5 bases short, with 13 bases between. CDR1 is MNHNS, CDR2 SASEGT, per germline. The CDR3 coding sequence is TGTGCCAGCACTTTGACGGGTGTAGATACGCAGTATTTT. Amino acid sequence: CASTLTGVDTQYF.

The chain recombines TRBV27 with TRBJ1-2; 7 nucleotides match TRBD1. Germline assignment: CDR1 MNHEY and CDR2 SMNVEV (reference sequence). J was trimmed by 5 bases and V by 8 bases; bases with no gene match: 11. This CDR3 has 14 residues. DNA for the CDR3: TGTGCCAGCGTTTTATCCCACAGGGGTTATGGCTACACCTTC. This translates into CASVLSHRGYGYTF.

The genes are TRBV2 and TRBJ2-1; the match to TRBD1 covers 9 bases. This CDR3 has 13 residues. Germline V gene sequence: CDR1 SNHLY, CDR2 FYNNEI. Germline trimming cut 3 bases from V and 10 bases from J; bases unmatched to any gene: 4. CDR3 DNA: TGTGCCAGCAGTGAGGACAGGGGCTGGGAGCAGTTCTTC. It specifies CASSEDRGWEQFF.

The chain uses TRBV27 and TRBJ1-2; weak D call: TRBD1 (5 bases). V lost 5 bases, J lost 4 bases, and 8 bases lay in between. The V gene's germline CDR1 is MNHEY and CDR2 SMNVEV (reference sequence). The CDR3 length is 12 residues. The CDR3 coding sequence is TGTGCCAGCAGTCCCGACAGCTATGGCTACACCTTC. This sequence encodes CASSPDSYGYTF.

V gene TRBV30 combines with J gene TRBJ2-1, with 7 bases matching TRBD2. The CDR3 has 14 residues. The germline V gene encodes CDR1 GTSNPN and CDR2 SVGIG (reference sequence). After removal of 2 bases from V and 7 bases from J, the junction contained 8 bases not matched to a gene. The CDR3 loop is CAWSNGGSLNEQFF. CDR3 in DNA: TGTGCCTGGAGTAACGGGGGGTCTTTGAATGAGCAGTTCTTC.